This T cell receptor beta chain was recovered during a study of T-cell reconstitution after alpha-beta-depleted transplantation in children. The CDR3 has 16 amino acids. Germline CDR1 SNHLY, CDR2 FYNNEI. Unmatched junction bases numbered 5, after V lost 6 bases and J lost 4 bases. A library of TCRbeta sequences, prepared with unique molecular identifiers, was generated. Each CDR3 protein gets one entry after TCRdb re-called the PCR reads with MiXCR. The sample includes about 400,000 distinct CDR3 sequences, approximately 20% of them seen just once. This clonotype was detected many times. This chain uses TRBV2 with TRBJ2-1; 14 positions match TRBD2. Specimen: PBMCs from the stem cell graft donor, collected from the stem cell graft. This TCR was recovered from a human donor who donated a stem cell graft to a child with acute myeloid leukemia. Here the CDR3 reads CASSAGLAGAYNEQFF. The DNA for the CDR3 is TGTGCCAGCAGCGCGGGACTAGCGGGAGCTTACAATGAGCAGTTCTTC. The entire variable domain, with the rest obtained from reference TRBV2 and TRBJ2-1, is as follows: EPEVTQTPSHQVTQMGQEVILRCVPISNHLYFYWYRQILGQKVEFLVSFYNNEISEKSEIFDDQFSVERPDGSNFTLKIRSTKLEDSAMYFCASSAGLAGAYNEQFFGPGTRLTVL.